One sample yielded the 10 T cell receptor beta chains listed below, sequenced in a study of vaccination and CD4 T cells after COVID-19. Treatment here: approximately nine-day PBMC culture with coronavirus spike peptide pools or control peptides (ViraFEST assay). Sequenced with the Oncomine TCR Beta short-read assay was DNA taken from cultured CD4+ T cells. TCRdb passed the PCR reads through MiXCR, listing each CDR3 protein once. This repertoire shows 25,000 to 30,000 distinct CDR3 sequences, about 50% found once; its top ten account for over 25%. These TCRs' antigens remain unknown. The input for sequencing was CD4+ T cells from blood, cultured in vitro, taken before SARS-CoV-2 vaccination. These TCRs come from a human donor who received a COVID-19 vaccine.

Worth noting for this clonotype: The CDR3 does not end in the conserved phenylalanine or tryptophan, so this is likely a read error. The chain recombines TRBV19 with TRBJ1-1; possibly TRBD1 for D (6 bases). The CDR3 extends over 12 amino acids. Trimming took 8 bases from V and 2 from J, leaving 9 bases between them. CDR1 and CDR2 from the germline V gene are LNHDA and SQIVND (reference sequence). The CDR3 DNA is TGTGCCAGTGGACAGTTAAACACTGAAGCTTTCCTT. It codes for CASGQLNTEAFL.

The chain combines TRBV5-4 with TRBJ2-1; TRBD1 aligns across 7 bases. The CDR3 covers 19 residues. CDR1 is SGHNT and CDR2 is YYREEE in the germline V gene (reference sequence). Trimming cost V 0 bases and J 1 base; bases outside gene matches: 13. CDR3 nucleotide sequence: TGTGCCAGCAGCTTGGAAGGGACAGCTATAGGGAGATCCTACAATGAGCAGTTCTTC. Residues: CASSLEGTAIGRSYNEQFF.

V is TRBV20-1 and J is TRBJ2-5, with TRBD2 matching 11 bases. Germline V CDR1 and CDR2: DFQATT, SNEGSKA (reference sequence). The CDR3 is 18 amino acids. The J segment lost 5 bases and the V segment lost 3 bases, leaving 17 bases of the junction unmatched. CDR3 sequence: CSASPLGSGGAARETQYF. The CDR3 region has the DNA TGCAGTGCTAGCCCGCTAGGTAGCGGGGGGGCCGCGAGGGAGACCCAGTACTTC.

This clonotype was recorded once. CDR3 in DNA: TGCGCCAGCAGCCAAGTTTTGTCGGTCAGGAGATTTTCGGCTTTCTTT. This sequence encodes CASSQVLSVRRFSAFF. V and J are TRBV4-1 and TRBJ1-1; D is ambiguous. This CDR3 is built from 16 residues. The germline CDR1 and CDR2 sequences are MGHRA and YSYEKL. Between the trimmed V and J ends, which lost 1 base and 11 bases, there was a span of 23 bases.

This clonotype was counted once. This chain joins TRBV14 and TRBJ2-2; TRBD1 might be the D (6 bases). In germline, CDR1 is SGHDN, CDR2 FVKESK. The CDR3 is 13 amino acids. V was pared by 4 bases and J by 7 bases, with 10 bases between. This CDR3 reads CASSLGQFGELFF. The CDR3 DNA reads TGTGCCAGCAGCCTTGGACAGTTCGGGGAGCTGTTTTTT.

This chain links TRBV20-1 with TRBJ1-4; TRBD1 might be the D (6 bases). The germline V gene has CDR1 DFQATT and CDR2 SNEGSKA (reference sequence). The CDR3 extends over 18 amino acids. V lost 0 bases and J lost 6, with 23 bases in between. CDR3 sequence (DNA): TGCAGTGCTAGAGATCCTCTCCCCCCGGGGCCAGGGGATGAAAAACTGTTTTTT. The encoded protein is CSARDPLPPGPGDEKLFF.

The gene calls are TRBV7-6 and TRBJ2-7; unclear D gene. The V end lost 1 base, the J end lost 5 bases, and 9 bases lay between the germline ends. This CDR3 spans 13 amino acids. Germline V gene lookup returns CDR1 SGHVS and CDR2 FNYEAQ. The CDR3 is CASSLGKGNEQYF. The CDR3 DNA reads TGTGCCAGCAGCTTAGGTAAAGGGAACGAGCAGTACTTC.

This clonotype was counted only a few times. The rearrangement joins TRBV19 to TRBJ1-5; D is ambiguous. Deletions cut 4 bases from V and 6 bases from J, with 13 bases between. CDR3 length: 14 residues. Germline assignment: CDR1 LNHDA and CDR2 SQIVND (reference sequence). CDR3 sequence: CASSNRVRGQPQHF. DNA for the CDR3: TGTGCCAGTAGTAATAGGGTTCGTGGTCAGCCCCAGCATTTT.

V and J are TRBV27 and TRBJ2-3; no clear D. In germline, CDR1 is MNHEY, CDR2 SMNVEV (reference sequence). This CDR3 comprises 15 residues. V shed 8 bases and J shed 4 bases, with 19 bases lying between them. The CDR3 is CASALTPSRADTQYF. CDR3 in DNA: TGTGCCAGCGCCTTGACTCCTTCAAGGGCAGATACGCAGTATTTT.

This clonotype was counted between two and nine times. The chain is built from TRBV6-1 and TRBJ1-2, with 7 bases identical to TRBD1. Trimming cost V 8 bases and J 6 bases; bases outside gene matches: 6. This CDR3 region has 12 residues. Germline loops: CDR1 MNHNS, CDR2 SASEGT. CDR3 nucleotides: TGTGCCAGCTCCGACAGGGCAGATGGCTACACCTTC. Encoded protein: CASSDRADGYTF.